This TCR beta chain originates from a study of graft-versus-host responses after intestinal transplantation. CDR1 is MDHEN, CDR2 SYDVKM, per germline. This CDR3 contains 15 residues. V dropped 5 bases and J dropped 4 bases, with 17 bases sitting between them. Concerning this clone: Its antigen is not identified.

Repertoires were generated with immunoSEQ multiplex PCR, while TCRdb's copy carries only in-frame clones and drops some. The table includes roughly 120,000 clones, more than 80% detected once. Study results and limitations: Allografts of patients with graft-donor T cell macrochimerism showed high graft-versus-host to host-versus-graft clone ratios. The marrow of recipients harbored GvH clones, and ileum or blood showed some of them first.

This chain uses TRBV28 with TRBJ1-2; D gene ambiguous. Material: unstimulated CD4+ T cells sorted from spleen or lymph node cells, obtained before transplant. This TCR was recovered from a human donor who was the organ donor for an intestinal transplant. The CDR3 sequence: CASSPIRKVIYGYTF. The CDR3 DNA follows: TGTGCCAGCAGTCCCATCCGGAAGGTGATCTATGGCTACACCTTC.